This TCR beta chain originates from a study of T cells after yellow fever vaccination. Study-wide context: Fractions of low cell number were prepared using SMART-Seq v4 Ultra Low Input. General observations from the study: Most primary-vaccination clones recurred post-booster (roughly 96% CD4, over 70% CD8). The secondary response was weaker but peaked faster, day 5 versus 15.

From germline, CDR1 is MGHRA and CDR2 YSYEKL. V lost 4 bases to trimming and J lost 5 bases, with 2 bases between them. This CDR3 spans 11 amino acids. About this clonotype itself: Its antigen is not known.

The 5'RACE template-switching step produced TCR cDNA and added a universal primer site and UMIs. TCRdb analysed the 5' RACE reads with MiXCR anew, one entry per CDR3 protein. This table holds some 420,000 distinct CDR3 sequences, 18% found once. This specimen was PBMCs, taken before the yellow fever booster vaccination. This TCR was recovered from a young man who received the YFV17D yellow fever vaccine. The V and J genes are TRBV4-1 and TRBJ1-4, with D unresolved. For the CDR3, the DNA is TGCGCCAGCAGCCCGAATGAAAAACTGTTTTTT. Translated: CASSPNEKLFF.